The 23 T cell receptor beta chains below come from one sample, sequenced in a study of CXCR3-negative and CXCR3-positive naive CD8 T cells. Through 5' RACE with UMI labels, the TRB cDNA libraries were prepared. Each CDR3 protein gets one entry in TCRdb, which reprocessed the 5' RACE reads and gives no DNA. The repertoire table contains more than 100,000 distinct CDR3 sequences. Findings and caveats of the study: Against CXCR3-negative naive cells, CXCR3-positive naive cells showed more hydrophobic TRB CDR3s.

What these receptors recognize is not known. The sequenced sample was naive CXCR3+ CD8+ T cells from blood. The subset denotes: CD45RO-CCR7+CD27+CD95- naive CD8+ T cells expressing CXCR3 (TNR3+). Receptors were obtained from a human donor in good health. Some clones in this sample may be carry-over from other donors' samples.

The genes are TRBV9 and TRBJ2-7; lacking DNA, the TRBD1 call made by TCRdb goes unchecked. The germline CDR1 and CDR2 sequences are SGDLS and YYNGEE. This CDR3 has 15 residues. This chain's CDR3 is CASSVAYGGWNEQYF.

This chain uses TRBV29-1 with TRBJ2-2. CDR3 length: 13 residues. Germline CDR1 reads SQVTM; CDR2 reads ANQGSEA. The CDR3 loop reads CSVGQSNTGELFF.

This chain joins TRBV7-9 and TRBJ2-6. Germline CDR1 SEHNR, CDR2 FQNEAQ (reference sequence). The CDR3 covers 18 residues. The CDR3 is CASSLDYRLASGANVLTF.

V gene TRBV7-2 combines with J gene TRBJ2-1; with no DNA, the TCRdb D assignment of TRBD1 cannot be verified. Germline V gives CDR1 SGHTA, CDR2 FQGNSA. This CDR3 has 14 residues. The CDR3 sequence is CASSPGTGGNEQFF.

The gene calls are TRBV7-6 and TRBJ2-7; TCRdb outputs TRBD1, but without DNA this stays unchecked. The CDR3 extends over 14 amino acids. From germline, CDR1 is SGHVS and CDR2 FNYEAQ. The CDR3 loop is CASSSGDSPYEQYF.

The rearrangement joins TRBV6-5 to TRBJ1-1; the TCRdb call, TRBD1, lacks DNA for checking. There are 16 residues in the CDR3. Germline values: CDR1 MNHEY, CDR2 SVGAGI. The CDR3 protein is CASSYGRGQGNTEAFF.

The rearrangement uses TRBV5-5 and TRBJ1-2. The CDR3 sequence is 12 residues long. Germline CDR1 reads SGHKS; CDR2 reads YYEKEE (reference sequence). This CDR3 is CASSFLDDGYTF.

The CDR3 is CASSQWTGAATNEKLFF. This sequence joins TRBV14 and TRBJ1-4. There are 17 residues in the CDR3. CDR1 is SGHDN, CDR2 FVKESK, per germline.

CDR3 protein: CSARIGVEQYF. The V and J genes are TRBV20-1 and TRBJ2-7. The CDR3 has 11 amino acids. Germline V gene data show CDR1 as DFQATT and CDR2 as SNEGSKA (reference sequence).

V gene TRBV6-2 or TRBV6-3 combines with J gene TRBJ2-5. Germline assignment: CDR1 MNHEY and CDR2 SVGEGT. This CDR3 has 12 amino acids. CDR3 protein: CASSYQEETQYF.

This chain links TRBV7-9 with TRBJ2-7. The CDR3 runs to 14 residues. CDR1 and CDR2 from the germline V gene are SEHNR and FQNEAQ (reference sequence). CDR3: CASSFDAATYEQYF.

This chain joins TRBV6-6 and TRBJ2-1; TCRdb picks TRBD2, but there is no DNA to check that call. The length of the CDR3 is 18 residues. Germline assignment: CDR1 MNHNY and CDR2 SVGAGI (reference sequence). This CDR3 is CASSYPRAGGQGYHEQFF.

The CDR3 loop reads CASPLPRQSNYGYTF. This chain joins TRBV10-1 and TRBJ1-2; TCRdb reports TRBD1, a call that lacks DNA to check it against. Germline loops: CDR1 WNHNN, CDR2 SYGVQD (reference sequence). The CDR3 consists of 15 residues.

The chain carries TRBV29-1 and TRBJ1-2. The CDR3 is 11 amino acids. Per germline, CDR1 SQVTM and CDR2 ANQGSEA. The CDR3: CSVVSYYGYTF.

V is TRBV28 and J is TRBJ2-7; TCRdb indicates TRBD2, and absent DNA this call remains unverified. From germline, CDR1 is MDHEN and CDR2 SYDVKM. CDR3 length: 16 residues. CDR3 sequence: CASSFARGLAAYEQYF.

The chain has TRBV12-3 or TRBV12-4 and TRBJ2-5; TCRdb gives TRBD2 as the D gene, but with no DNA this cannot be confirmed. CDR3 size: 15 residues. The CDR3 sequence: CASSSTSEGRETQYF.

CDR3 amino acids: CASSEDRAIYEQYF. The chain combines TRBV7-9 with TRBJ2-7; lacking DNA, the TRBD1 call made by TCRdb goes unchecked. The CDR3 has 14 amino acids. The germline CDR1 and CDR2 sequences are SEHNR and FQNEAQ (reference sequence).

The chain carries TRBV6-7 and TRBJ1-6; the D call of TRBD1 rests on TCRdb alone, since no DNA is present to check it. TRBV6-7 is classed as an ORF, of uncertain function. The CDR3 has 13 amino acids. The CDR3 loop is CASSRDRDSPLHF.

The chain links TRBV7-9 to TRBJ2-2; TCRdb indicates TRBD1, and absent DNA this call remains unverified. The CDR3 covers 16 residues. Germline CDR1 is SEHNR and CDR2 is FQNEAQ (reference sequence). The chain's CDR3 is CASSPDRAANTGELFF.

V is TRBV20-1 and J is TRBJ2-3; TCRdb's assignment of TRBD2 cannot be checked, as there is no DNA. The CDR3 covers 18 residues. CDR1 DFQATT and CDR2 SNEGSKA come from the germline V gene (reference sequence). The CDR3 loop reads CSAPIGEVAGEQTDTQYF.

The gene calls are TRBV29-1 and TRBJ2-2; TCRdb designates TRBD1, a call that cannot be tested without DNA. This CDR3 spans 17 amino acids. In germline, CDR1 is SQVTM, CDR2 ANQGSEA. The CDR3 sequence is CSVEDGGQGYGTGELFF.

The chain combines TRBV14 with TRBJ2-5; TCRdb selects TRBD1, and the lack of DNA leaves this call unchecked. The CDR3 consists of 19 residues. The germline V gene has CDR1 SGHDN and CDR2 FVKESK. Here the CDR3 reads CASSPRGGERYIHQETQYF. Full variable domain (rest looked up from reference TRBV14 and TRBJ2-5): EAGVTQFPSHSVIEKGQTVTLRCDPISGHDNLYWYRRVMGKEIKFLLHFVKESKQDESGMPNNRFLAERTGGTYSTLKVQPAELEDSGVYFCASSPRGGERYIHQETQYFGPGTRLLVL.

The genes are TRBV27 and TRBJ1-5. The CDR3 has 14 amino acids. Germline V gene lookup returns CDR1 MNHEY and CDR2 SMNVEV (reference sequence). CDR3 in amino acids: CASSLTGYNQPQHF.